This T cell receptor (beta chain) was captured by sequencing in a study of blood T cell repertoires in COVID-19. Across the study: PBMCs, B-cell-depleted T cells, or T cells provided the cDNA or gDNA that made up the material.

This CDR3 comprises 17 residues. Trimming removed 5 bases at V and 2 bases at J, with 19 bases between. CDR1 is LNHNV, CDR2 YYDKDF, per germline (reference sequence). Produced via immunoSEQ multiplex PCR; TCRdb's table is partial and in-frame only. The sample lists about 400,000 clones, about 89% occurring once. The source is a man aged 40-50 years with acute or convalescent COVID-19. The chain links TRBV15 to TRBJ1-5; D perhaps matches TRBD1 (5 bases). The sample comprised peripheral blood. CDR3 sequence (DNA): TGTGCCACCAGCTTCCCCCGCAGCGGGACGGGCAATCAGCCCCAGCATTTT. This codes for CATSFPRSGTGNQPQHF.